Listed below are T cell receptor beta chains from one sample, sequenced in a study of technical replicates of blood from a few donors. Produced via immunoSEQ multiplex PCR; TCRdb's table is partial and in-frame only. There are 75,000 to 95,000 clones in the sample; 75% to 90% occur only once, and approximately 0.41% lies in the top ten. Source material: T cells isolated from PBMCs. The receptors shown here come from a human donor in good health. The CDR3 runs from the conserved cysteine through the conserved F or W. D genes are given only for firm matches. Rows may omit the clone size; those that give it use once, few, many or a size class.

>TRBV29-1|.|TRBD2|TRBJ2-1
TGCAGCGTTGTTCCCTCTCGACCGGGACTAGCTTACAATGAGCAGTTCTTC
CSVVPSRPGLAYNEQFF
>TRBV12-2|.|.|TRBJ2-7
TGTGCAAGTCGCTTAGGTTCGGCTAGCGGGAGGGTATGTTACGAGCAGTACTTC
CASRLGSASGRVCYEQYF
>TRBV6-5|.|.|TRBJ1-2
TGTGCCAGCAGTTACTCGGCGGATTATGGCTACACCTTC
CASSYSADYGYTF
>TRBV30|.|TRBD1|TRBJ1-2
TGTGCCTGGAGTCCACAGGGGGACAGTGGCTACACCTTC
CAWSPQGDSGYTF
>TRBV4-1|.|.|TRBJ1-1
TGCGCCAGCAGCCAATATATCGGTAAGAACACTGAAGCTTTCTTT
CASSQYIGKNTEAFF
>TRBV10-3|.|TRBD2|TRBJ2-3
TGTGCCATCAGTGAGGCAGGGCTAGCGGGGGGAGATACGCAGTATTTT
CAISEAGLAGGDTQYF
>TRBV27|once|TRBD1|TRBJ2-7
TGTGCCAGCAGTTTCTCCCGCGACAGGGCCCCCTACGAGCAGTACTTC
CASSFSRDRAPYEQYF
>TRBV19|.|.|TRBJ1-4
TGTGCCAGTAGTATAGATGGCGGAGGGTTAGCAAAACTGTTTTTT
CASSIDGGGLAKLFF
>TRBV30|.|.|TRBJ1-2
TGTGCCTGGAGCTATGGGAGGGTTGGCTACACCTTC
CAWSYGRVGYTF
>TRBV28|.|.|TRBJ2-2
TGTGCCAGCAGTTTCGGCACCGGGGAGCTGTTTTTT
CASSFGTGELFF
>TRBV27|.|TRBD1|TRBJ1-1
TGTGCCAGCAGTTTCAGGGGGCTATCTGAAGCTTTCTTT
CASSFRGLSEAFF
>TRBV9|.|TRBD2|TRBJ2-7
TGTGCCAGCAGCGAATTAGCGGGAGGACTCTACGAGCAGTACTTC
CASSELAGGLYEQYF
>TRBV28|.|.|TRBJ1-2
TGTGCCAGCAGTTTCTGGCTGACAACTAACTATGGCTACACCTTC
CASSFWLTTNYGYTF
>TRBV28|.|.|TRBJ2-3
TGTGCCAGCAGTTTACCGGGCTTGGACTTCACAGATACGCAGTATTTT
CASSLPGLDFTDTQYF
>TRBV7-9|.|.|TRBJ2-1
TGTGCCATCTTACTAGAGTTAGGCAATGAGCAGTTCTTC
CAILLELGNEQFF
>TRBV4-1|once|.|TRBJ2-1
TGCGCCAGCAGCCAAGTGGGCGGGAACTACAATGAGCAGTTCTTC
CASSQVGGNYNEQFF
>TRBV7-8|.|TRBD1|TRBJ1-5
TGTGCCAGCAGATACCGGGACAGGCTCCAGCCCCAGCATTTT
CASRYRDRLQPQHF
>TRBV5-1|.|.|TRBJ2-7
TGCGCCAGCAGCTTCGGCAGGTCAGACGAGCAGTACTTC
CASSFGRSDEQYF
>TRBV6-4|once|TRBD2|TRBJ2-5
TGTGCCAGCAGTTCCACTAGCGGGAGTATGGAGACCCAGTACTTC
CASSSTSGSMETQYF
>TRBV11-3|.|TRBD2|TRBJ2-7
TGTGCCAGCAGCTTAGATTCCAGGCGGGGGGTCTCCTACGAGCAGTACTTC
CASSLDSRRGVSYEQYF
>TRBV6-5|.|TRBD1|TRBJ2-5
TGTGCCAGCAGTTACGACAGGGGGCTAGAGACCCAGTACTTC
CASSYDRGLETQYF
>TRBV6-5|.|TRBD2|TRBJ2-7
TGTGCCAGCAGCCGAGCGGGAGGGCCTGAGCAGTACTTC
CASSRAGGPEQYF
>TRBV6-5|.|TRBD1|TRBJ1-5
TGTGCCAGCAGTCCCAGGACAGGGTTTGGCCAGCCCCAGCATTTT
CASSPRTGFGQPQHF
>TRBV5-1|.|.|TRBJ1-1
TGCGCCAGCAGCTTGGTAGGGCGGGGCGCTTTCTTT
CASSLVGRGAFF
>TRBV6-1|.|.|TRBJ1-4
TGTGCCAGCAGTGGGCAAAAACTGTTTTTT
CASSGQKLFF
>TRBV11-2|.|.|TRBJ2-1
TGTGCCCGGCTAACGGGTAGCCCCAACAATGAGCAGTTCTTC
CARLTGSPNNEQFF
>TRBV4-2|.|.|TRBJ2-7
TGTGCCAGCAGCCCCTCGCTCAGGGGCAATACCTACGAGCAGTACTTC
CASSPSLRGNTYEQYF
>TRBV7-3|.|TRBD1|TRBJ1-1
TGTGCCAGCAGCTCCTCCGGGACAGGGTACAATGAAGCTTTCTTT
CASSSSGTGYNEAFF
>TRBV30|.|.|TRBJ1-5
TGTGCCTGGAGTCTAGATAGCAATCAGCCCCAGCATTTT
CAWSLDSNQPQHF
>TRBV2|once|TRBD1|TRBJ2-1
TGTGCCAGCAGTGTCACCGGACAGGGGCCCTCCTACAATGAGCAGTTCTTC
CASSVTGQGPSYNEQFF
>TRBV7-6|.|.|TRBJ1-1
TGTGCCAGCAGCACCTTACAGGGTTTCGGCACTGAAGCTTTCTTT
CASSTLQGFGTEAFF
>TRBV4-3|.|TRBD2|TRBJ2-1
TGCGCCAGCAGCCAAGGGTGGAGCGGGAGCGGGAATGAGCAGTTCTTC
CASSQGWSGSGNEQFF
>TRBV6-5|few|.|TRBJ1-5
TGTGCCAGCAGTTACGGGGGGAATCAGCCCCAGCATTTT
CASSYGGNQPQHF
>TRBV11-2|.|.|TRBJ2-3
TGTGCCAGCAGCTTAGCAGGCGCAGATACGCAGTATTTT
CASSLAGADTQYF
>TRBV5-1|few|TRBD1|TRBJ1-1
TGCGCCAGCAGCTTAAGACAGGGTAACACTGAAGCTTTCTTT
CASSLRQGNTEAFF
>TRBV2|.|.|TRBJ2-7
TGTGCCAGCAGGGACAACTACGAGCAGTACTTC
CASRDNYEQYF
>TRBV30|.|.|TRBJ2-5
TGTGCCTGGGCTCTAGGGGGAGAGACCCAGTACTTC
CAWALGGETQYF
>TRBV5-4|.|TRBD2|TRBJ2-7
TGTGCCAGCAGCGCTAGCGGGAGGCCCTCGGACGAGCAGTACTTC
CASSASGRPSDEQYF
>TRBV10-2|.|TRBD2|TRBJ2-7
TGCGCCAGCAGACCGAGTCGGGGAAGCGGGAGCTCCTACGAGCAGTACTTC
CASRPSRGSGSSYEQYF
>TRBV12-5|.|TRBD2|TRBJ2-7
TGTGCTAGTGGTCCGCGGGGGGGCACGTACGAGCAGTACTTC
CASGPRGGTYEQYF
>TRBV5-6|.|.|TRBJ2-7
TGTGCCAGCAGCTTGGTCGACAGGGGAGGGTACGAGCAGTACTTC
CASSLVDRGGYEQYF
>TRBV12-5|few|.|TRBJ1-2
TGTGCTAGTGGTTTTACGCGTGTTTTTCATGGCTACACCTTC
CASGFTRVFHGYTF
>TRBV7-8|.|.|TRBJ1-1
TGTGCCAGCAGCTTAGATCTGGGGGCAGGGACTGAAGCTTTCTTT
CASSLDLGAGTEAFF
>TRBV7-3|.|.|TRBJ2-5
TGTGCCAGCAGCGGGGGGACTGGCAAAGAGACCCAGTACTTC
CASSGGTGKETQYF
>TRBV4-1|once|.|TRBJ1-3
TGCGCCAGCAGCCAGGTTACAGGCAGTGGAAACACCATATATTTT
CASSQVTGSGNTIYF
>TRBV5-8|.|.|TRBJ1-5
TGTGCCAGCAGCTTCGATCAGCCCCAGCATTTT
CASSFDQPQHF
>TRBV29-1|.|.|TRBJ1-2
TGCAGCGTTGAAGACGTACTTAACTATGGCTACACCTTC
CSVEDVLNYGYTF